The T cell receptor beta chain under discussion was sequenced for a study of blood T cell repertoires in COVID-19. Trimming took 7 bases from V and 4 from J, leaving 13 bases between them. CDR3 length: 13 residues. Germline CDR1 and CDR2: MDHEN and SYDVKM. Sequencing was performed with immunoSEQ multiplex PCR; in TCRdb, only in-frame clones are kept and a portion is missing. Of roughly 38,000 clones in the sample, approximately 80% were seen once. The chain couples TRBV28 to TRBJ1-2; maybe TRBD1 (6 bases). Sequencing input: peripheral blood. This clonotype was obtained from a man in his fifties or sixties in a cohort sampled during active COVID-19. DNA for the CDR3: TGTGCCAGCAAACAAACAGGGCTCTATGGCTACACCTTC. It encodes CASKQTGLYGYTF.